Below are 32 T cell receptor beta chains sequenced from a single sample in a study of PD-1 blockade in classical Hodgkin lymphoma. Sequencing was performed with immunoSEQ multiplex PCR; in TCRdb, only in-frame clones are kept and a portion is missing. This table holds 25,000 to 30,000 clones, approximately 67% found once. Brentuximab vedotin exposure varied among the patients, all of whom had relapsed after autologous stem cell transplantation. Sequencing was performed on peripheral blood mononuclear cells (PBMCs), taken before the second cycle of nivolumab. These receptors were obtained from a human donor with classical Hodgkin lymphoma.

This chain uses TRBV27 with TRBJ2-7; D gene unclear. Germline assignment: CDR1 MNHEY and CDR2 SMNVEV (reference sequence). CDR3 length equals 14 residues. Between the trimmed V and J ends, which lost 3 bases and 0 bases, there was a span of 9 bases. The CDR3 nucleotides read TGTGCCAGCAGTTTGTTCGACACCTCCTACGAGCAGTACTTC. Its translation: CASSLFDTSYEQYF.

This clone was counted between two and nine times. The chain joins TRBV5-4 to TRBJ2-6, with unresolved D. The CDR3 is 16 amino acids. V was cut by 1 base and J by 0 bases, with 8 bases left in between. The germline gives CDR1 SGHNT, CDR2 YYREEE (reference sequence). CDR3 sequence (DNA): TGTGCCAGCAGCTTGTTTCTGTTCTCTGGGGCCAACGTCCTGACTTTC. Amino acids: CASSLFLFSGANVLTF. Drawing the rest from reference TRBV5-4 and TRBJ2-6, the complete variable domain is ETGVTQSPTHLIKTRGQQVTLRCSSQSGHNTVSWYQQALGQGPQFIFQYYREEENGRGNFPPRFSGLQFPNYSSELNVNALELDDSALYLCASSLFLFSGANVLTFGAGSRLTVL.

This clone has more than one count but fewer than ten. The V call is TRBV28, the J call TRBJ2-7; D gene uncertain. The CDR3 loop spans 14 amino acids. CDR1 is MDHEN and CDR2 is SYDVKM in the germline V gene. V was pared by 2 bases and J by 2 bases, with 10 bases between. The CDR3 DNA is TGTGCCAGCAGTTTAACAGCTAGTACCTACGAGCAGTACTTC. This gives the protein CASSLTASTYEQYF.

The chain uses TRBV19 and TRBJ1-2, with D perhaps TRBD1 (6 bases). The CDR3 sequence is 15 residues long. V dropped 7 bases and J dropped 0 bases, with 15 bases sitting between them. The germline V gene encodes CDR1 LNHDA and CDR2 SQIVND (reference sequence). The CDR3 DNA reads as TGTGCCAGTATCGGCGGGGGGGCCGCTAACTATGGCTACACCTTC. Encoded protein: CASIGGGAANYGYTF. The whole variable domain, remainder taken from reference TRBV19 and TRBJ1-2, is DGGITQSPKYLFRKEGQNVTLSCEQNLNHDAMYWYRQDPGQGLRLIYYSQIVNDFQKGDIAEGYSVSREKKESFPLTVTSAQKNPTAFYLCASIGGGAANYGYTFGSGTRLTVV.

The J gene is TRBJ1-2, the V gene TRBV28; D remains ambiguous. Germline CDR1 is MDHEN and CDR2 is SYDVKM. The CDR3 is made up of 12 amino acids. V lost 6 bases and J 4 bases, leaving 9 bases between the germline ends. The CDR3 DNA is TGTGCCAGCAGGACTGGGGTCTATGGCTACACCTTC. This encodes CASRTGVYGYTF.

Only a few counts were recorded for this clone. The chain joins TRBV2 to TRBJ2-1; D is undetermined. The V end was cut by 1 base, the J end by 14 bases, with 12 bases between. CDR1 SNHLY and CDR2 FYNNEI come from the germline V gene. CDR3 length: 12 amino acids. In DNA, the CDR3 is TGTGCCAGCAGTGAAGAGTCCCCACGGGAGTTCTTC. Protein sequence: CASSEESPREFF.

The chain uses TRBV5-6 and TRBJ1-4, with D unclear. V lost 4 bases and J 0 bases, leaving 7 bases between the germline ends. CDR1 is SGHDT and CDR2 is YYEEEE in the germline V gene. The CDR3 runs 14 residues. CDR3 in amino acids: CASSLITTNEKLFF. The CDR3 nucleotides read TGTGCCAGCAGCCTTATTACAACTAATGAAAAACTGTTTTTT.

The sample holds one count of this clone. Other nucleotide sequences from this sample produce the same CDR3. The chain recombines TRBV6-5 with TRBJ1-2; D is unresolved. CDR1 is MNHEY, CDR2 SVGAGI, per germline. The CDR3 extends over 11 amino acids. Trimming shortened V by 2 bases and J by 7 bases, and 5 bases separated the two germline ends. CDR3 region: CASSYGAGYTF. As DNA, the CDR3 is TGTGCCAGCAGTTACGGTGCTGGCTACACCTTC.

This clone was picked up one time. The CDR3 loop is CASSYYANPNYEQYF. The CDR3 DNA follows: TGTGCCAGCAGTTACTACGCTAATCCTAATTACGAGCAGTACTTC. V and J are TRBV6-5 and TRBJ2-7; D unresolved. This CDR3 is 15 amino acids long. V was shortened by 1 base and J by 4 bases, with 14 bases between the two germline ends. Germline V CDR1 and CDR2: MNHEY, SVGAGI.

The genes are TRBV11-3 and TRBJ2-1, with 9 bases aligning to TRBD2. Germline V lookup: CDR1 SGHNT, CDR2 YENEEA. V lost 5 bases and J lost 8; bases outside the gene matches: 13. The CDR3 runs 16 residues. In nucleotides, the CDR3 is TGTGCCAGCAGCCCTCGGGCTAGCGGGAAGATCGATGAGCAGTTCTTC. Encoded protein: CASSPRASGKIDEQFF.

V gene TRBV6-5 combines with J gene TRBJ2-7; D might be TRBD2 (6 bases). This CDR3 region has 14 residues. The germline V and J ends were trimmed by 4 bases and 4 bases, with 14 bases remaining between them. CDR1 and CDR2 (germline): MNHEY, SVGAGI. CDR3 loop: CASSFQGGLYEQYF. DNA for the CDR3: TGTGCCAGCAGTTTCCAGGGAGGATTGTACGAGCAGTACTTC.

The V gene is TRBV29-1, the J gene TRBJ2-1; TRBD2 is a possible D gene (5 bases). The CDR3 runs 16 residues. CDR1 and CDR2 from the germline V gene are SQVTM and ANQGSEA. V was clipped by 3 bases and J by 0 bases, with 15 bases between them. Written as DNA, the CDR3 is TGCAGCGTTGAGGGCCCTAGCATGTTCTCCTACAATGAGCAGTTCTTC. This gives the protein CSVEGPSMFSYNEQFF.

V gene TRBV28 combines with J gene TRBJ1-5; 9 bases fit TRBD1. Germline-derived CDR1 and CDR2 are MDHEN and SYDVKM. The CDR3 is 12 amino acids. J lost 5 bases, V lost 10 bases, and 3 bases had no gene match. CDR3 in amino acids: CAIRTGDQPQHF. CDR3 DNA: TGTGCCATCCGGACAGGGGATCAGCCCCAGCATTTT. Supplemented by reference TRBV28 and TRBJ1-5, the full variable domain reads DVKVTQSSRYLVKRTGEKVFLECVQDMDHENMFWYRQDPGLGLRLIYFSYDVKMKEKGDIPEGYSVSREKKERFSLILESASTNQTSMYLCAIRTGDQPQHFGDGTRLSIL.

The chain has TRBV5-6 and TRBJ1-6; maybe TRBD1 (6 bases). The CDR3 has 16 residues. Trimming stripped 0 bases from V and 8 bases from J, with 15 bases between. The germline V gene encodes CDR1 SGHDT and CDR2 YYEEEE. The CDR3 DNA sequence: TGTGCCAGCAGCTTGGCGAGGGGGGCGCTGGATTCACCCCTCCACTTT. This gives the protein CASSLARGALDSPLHF.

The chain has TRBV29-1 and TRBJ1-3; possibly TRBD1 for D (6 bases). The ends were cut back, 7 bases at V and 4 bases at J, with 17 bases in the middle. Looked up from germline, CDR1 is SQVTM and CDR2 is ANQGSEA. The CDR3 runs to 14 residues. This CDR3 is CSATNREPGNTIYF. The DNA of the CDR3 is TGCAGCGCTACAAACAGGGAGCCGGGAAACACCATATATTTT. The full variable domain, in which reference TRBV29-1 and TRBJ1-3 provide the parts outside the CDR3, is SAVISQKPSRDICQRGTSLTIQCQVDSQVTMMFWYRQQPGQSLTLIATANQGSEATYESGFVIDKFPISRPNLTFSTLTVSNMSPEDSSIYLCSATNREPGNTIYFGEGSWLTVV.

The sample holds one count of this clone. The chain has TRBV7-4 and TRBJ1-5; D remains unclear. The CDR3 totals 19 residues. CDR1 is SGHVT and CDR2 is SQSDAQ in the germline V gene. V was pared by 3 bases and J by 0 bases, with 21 bases between. CDR3 sequence: CASSFGRAALLHSNQPQHF. CDR3 sequence (DNA): TGTGCCAGCAGCTTTGGAAGGGCCGCCTTACTGCATAGCAATCAGCCCCAGCATTTT.

The chain is built from TRBV28 and TRBJ1-2, with 9 bases fitting TRBD1. Germline V gives CDR1 MDHEN, CDR2 SYDVKM. V trimming: 3 bases; J trimming: 4 bases; junction bases outside the gene matches: 6. This CDR3 region has 15 residues. DNA of the CDR3: TGTGCCAGCAGTTTTTTACAGGGGGCAGGCTATGGCTACACCTTC. Its protein product is CASSFLQGAGYGYTF.

The rearrangement joins TRBV28 to TRBJ2-7; D perhaps matches TRBD1 (5 bases). The CDR3 is made up of 14 amino acids. From germline, CDR1 is MDHEN and CDR2 SYDVKM. V lost 10 bases to trimming and J lost 0 bases, with 16 bases between them. The CDR3 reads CAILGAGSSYEQYF. CDR3 DNA sequence: TGTGCCATCTTAGGGGCCGGAAGCTCCTACGAGCAGTACTTC.

This clone has only a few counts. This rearrangement joins TRBV5-8 to TRBJ1-1; 8 nucleotides agree with TRBD1. The V gene's germline CDR1 is SGHTS and CDR2 YDEGEE. V dropped 3 bases and J dropped 2; count of bases not matched to a gene: 3. The CDR3 runs 14 residues. The CDR3 nucleotides read TGTGCCAGCAGCTGGGGACAGGTCAACACTGAAGCTTTCTTT. Residues: CASSWGQVNTEAFF.

V usage is TRBV28 and J usage is TRBJ1-1; the D gene is possibly TRBD1 (5 bases). The CDR3 consists of 12 residues. Germline V gene sequence: CDR1 MDHEN, CDR2 SYDVKM. Trimming took 5 bases from V and 11 from J, leaving 15 bases between them. CDR3 residues: CASSGDRTGAFF. CDR3 in DNA: TGTGCCAGCAGTGGGGACCGGACGGGGGCTTTCTTT. The variable domain in full, with the rest retrieved from reference TRBV28 and TRBJ1-1, is DVKVTQSSRYLVKRTGEKVFLECVQDMDHENMFWYRQDPGLGLRLIYFSYDVKMKEKGDIPEGYSVSREKKERFSLILESASTNQTSMYLCASSGDRTGAFFGQGTRLTVV.

As concerns this clone: This same CDR3 is encoded by further DNA sequences in the sample. The gene calls are TRBV6-5 and TRBJ2-5, with TRBD2 identical over 13 bases. Germline CDR1 and CDR2: MNHEY and SVGAGI. The CDR3 is 16 amino acids. The V segment lost 0 bases and the J segment 3 bases; nucleotides outside the gene matches: 1. CDR3 nucleotides: TGTGCCAGCAGTTACTCTGGACTAGCGGGAGAAGAGACCCAGTACTTC. Its protein is CASSYSGLAGEETQYF.

This chain links TRBV4-1 with TRBJ2-2; D not certain. CDR3 length: 15 residues. The germline gives CDR1 MGHRA, CDR2 YSYEKL. V lost 2 bases, J lost 0 bases, and 7 bases lay in between. CDR3 residues: CASSQRRTNTGELFF. Here the CDR3 DNA reads TGCGCCAGCAGCCAAAGACGTACGAACACCGGGGAGCTGTTTTTT.

This clone was seen once. The rearrangement joins TRBV11-3 to TRBJ2-2, with 8 bases identical to TRBD1. V was pared by 5 bases and J by 6 bases, with 11 bases of the junction left unmatched. Germline V gene sequence: CDR1 SGHNT, CDR2 YENEEA. This CDR3 has 16 amino acids. CDR3 nucleotides: TGTGCCAGCAGCCAAGTCCAGGGGGCTCGGGCCGGGGAGCTGTTTTTT. Protein: CASSQVQGARAGELFF.

This chain connects TRBV18 to TRBJ1-2; 7 nucleotides line up with TRBD1. The V gene end was trimmed by 0 bases and the J gene end by 4 bases; junction bases not matched to a gene: 8. Per the germline V gene, CDR1 is KGHSH and CDR2 is LQKENI. The CDR3 consists of 16 residues. The CDR3 protein is CASSPPEGARGYGYTF. The CDR3 DNA follows: TGTGCCAGCTCACCACCGGAGGGGGCGCGTGGCTATGGCTACACCTTC.

The CDR3 is CASDTGGAKIVYEQYF. The CDR3 region has the DNA TGTGCCAGCGACACAGGGGGGGCGAAAATCGTCTACGAGCAGTACTTC. The J gene is TRBJ2-7, the V gene TRBV28; the D gene is possibly TRBD1 (8 bases). Germline lookup yields CDR1 MDHEN and CDR2 SYDVKM. The CDR3 consists of 16 residues. V shed 8 bases and J shed 3 bases, with 23 bases lying between them.

The genes are TRBV30 and TRBJ1-1; 7 bases map to TRBD1. V dropped 3 bases and J dropped 3; count of bases not matched to a gene: 4. The CDR3 sequence is 13 residues long. Germline CDR1 and CDR2: GTSNPN and SVGIG (reference sequence). The CDR3 coding sequence is TGTGCCTGGAGACTCCAGGGGGACACTGAAGCTTTCTTT. This codes for CAWRLQGDTEAFF.

CDR3 sequence (DNA): TGTGCCAGCAGCTTGGAGCCATCTAATGAAAAACTGTTTTTT. It specifies CASSLEPSNEKLFF. This chain joins TRBV5-4 and TRBJ1-4; D remains ambiguous. V was cut by 0 bases and J by 3 bases, with 6 bases left in between. This CDR3 has 14 amino acids. The V gene's germline CDR1 is SGHNT and CDR2 YYREEE (reference sequence). Full variable domain (missing parts from reference TRBV5-4 and TRBJ1-4): ETGVTQSPTHLIKTRGQQVTLRCSSQSGHNTVSWYQQALGQGPQFIFQYYREEENGRGNFPPRFSGLQFPNYSSELNVNALELDDSALYLCASSLEPSNEKLFFGSGTQLSVL.

This clone was seen only a few times. The chain couples TRBV2 to TRBJ1-5; D gene ambiguous. V was trimmed by 4 bases and J by 1 base, leaving 11 bases between them. The CDR3 sequence is 15 residues long. Per germline, CDR1 SNHLY and CDR2 FYNNEI. CDR3 sequence (DNA): TGTGCCAGCAGTGTGGGCACCACAAGCAATCAGCCCCAGCATTTT. Translated: CASSVGTTSNQPQHF.

V and J are TRBV11-3 and TRBJ2-7; 8 nucleotides line up with TRBD1. The J segment lost 2 bases and the V segment lost 5 bases, leaving 5 bases of the junction unmatched. The germline gives CDR1 SGHNT, CDR2 YENEEA. This CDR3 is 14 amino acids long. For the CDR3, the DNA is TGTGCCAGCAGCCCCCAGGGGGCTCCCTACGAGCAGTACTTC. Translating gives CASSPQGAPYEQYF.

Written as DNA, the CDR3 is TGTGCCAGCAGCTTAGAGTGGGCAGCCGAAAAACTGTTTTTT. Protein: CASSLEWAAEKLFF. This sequence joins TRBV7-9 and TRBJ1-4; D remains ambiguous. The germline gives CDR1 SEHNR, CDR2 FQNEAQ (reference sequence). The CDR3 sequence is 14 residues long. Trimming cost V 1 base and J 8 bases, with 11 bases left between them.

The chain links TRBV29-1 to TRBJ2-7, with TRBD1 matching over 10 bases. Germline V gene data show CDR1 as SQVTM and CDR2 as ANQGSEA. V shed 6 bases and J 3 bases; nucleotides not matched to a gene: 5. The CDR3 contains 13 residues. The DNA of the CDR3 is TGCAGCGTCCGGACAGGGGGTCTCTACGAGCAGTACTTC. This encodes CSVRTGGLYEQYF.

The rearrangement links TRBV18 to TRBJ2-1; D remains unclear. This CDR3 comprises 17 residues. Germline V CDR1 and CDR2: KGHSH, LQKENI. Deletions cut 2 bases from V and 0 bases from J, with 14 bases between. Here the CDR3 DNA reads TGTGCCAGCTCACCAAAGGCGGCGGCGAGCTCCTACAATGAGCAGTTCTTC. Translated: CASSPKAAASSYNEQFF.